The 18 T cell receptor beta chains in this list originate from one sample, sequenced in a study of cytomegalovirus exposure and HLA in healthy donors. Some clones are missing from TCRdb's copy, which holds only in-frame ones; the method was immunoSEQ multiplex PCR. The sample shows 150,000 or so clones, approximately 86% of them seen only once. Specimen: PBMCs. The receptors here all came from a man between 18 and 29 years old in good health and CMV-seropositive.

The chain recombines TRBV5-6 with TRBJ1-5; 11 nucleotides line up with TRBD1. Germline V CDR1 and CDR2: SGHDT, YYEEEE. The CDR3 runs to 16 residues. The V segment lost 1 base and the J segment 4 bases; nucleotides outside the gene matches: 4. CDR3 loop: CASSLLGTGGNQPQHF. The CDR3 coding sequence is TGTGCCAGCAGCTTGCTCGGGACAGGGGGGAATCAGCCCCAGCATTTT.

The chain is built from TRBV6-5 and TRBJ1-1, with a tentative D call TRBD1 (6 bases). V was shortened by 6 bases and J by 1 base, with 12 bases between the two germline ends. CDR3 size: 14 residues. Germline V gene data show CDR1 as MNHEY and CDR2 as SVGAGI. CDR3 loop: CASSKGHSNTEAFF. CDR3 coding DNA: TGTGCCAGCAGCAAGGGACACTCGAACACTGAAGCTTTCTTT.

The chain recombines TRBV9 with TRBJ1-2; the match to TRBD1 covers 8 bases. The CDR3 runs to 14 residues. Losses at the gene ends were 5 bases for V and 5 bases for J; bases not matched to a gene: 8. CDR1 and CDR2 from the germline V gene are SGDLS and YYNGEE. CDR3 sequence (DNA): TGTGCCAGCAGGGGGGACAGGTTCGGATATGGCTACACCTTC. Its translation is CASRGDRFGYGYTF.

This chain uses TRBV18 with TRBJ1-1; D is possibly TRBD1 (6 bases). The length of the CDR3 is 15 residues. The V and J ends lost 3 bases and 5 bases respectively, with 16 bases between them. The germline V gene has CDR1 KGHSH and CDR2 LQKENI. The CDR3 region is CASSPPRGGGTEAFF. CDR3 sequence (DNA): TGTGCCAGCTCACCGCCGAGGGGGGGAGGGACTGAAGCTTTCTTT.

The chain employs TRBV5-6 and TRBJ2-5, with TRBD2 matching 7 bases. CDR1 is SGHDT, CDR2 YYEEEE, per germline. The length of the CDR3 is 14 residues. After removal of 2 bases from V and 1 base from J, the junction contained 2 bases not matched to a gene. CDR3 region: CASSLAGSQETQYF. CDR3 DNA: TGTGCCAGCAGCTTAGCGGGGTCCCAAGAGACCCAGTACTTC.

V is TRBV7-2 and J is TRBJ1-5, with 7 bases identical to TRBD1. This CDR3 contains 14 residues. V gave up 2 bases and J gave up 5 bases; unmatched junction bases: 3. The germline V gene has CDR1 SGHTA and CDR2 FQGNSA. Here the CDR3 reads CASSLKGAYQPQHF. For the CDR3, the DNA is TGTGCCAGCAGCTTAAAGGGGGCCTATCAGCCCCAGCATTTT.

V gene TRBV4-3 combines with J gene TRBJ2-3, with TRBD2 matching over 9 bases. The CDR3 extends over 16 amino acids. The J segment lost 4 bases and the V segment lost 4 bases, leaving 9 bases of the junction unmatched. The germline V gene encodes CDR1 LGHNA and CDR2 YSLEER. CDR3 coding DNA: TGCGCCAGCAGCCCCCGGCTAGCGGGATCCGCAGATACGCAGTATTTT. Its protein is CASSPRLAGSADTQYF.

The chain combines TRBV2 with TRBJ1-2; no clear D. Germline V gives CDR1 SNHLY, CDR2 FYNNEI. CDR3 size: 14 residues. V was pared by 2 bases and J by 3 bases, with 10 bases between. CDR3 protein: CASSETRPYYGYTF. CDR3 DNA sequence: TGTGCCAGCAGTGAAACCAGGCCCTACTATGGCTACACCTTC.

The rearrangement links TRBV9 to TRBJ2-1, with 8 bases that match TRBD1. Unmatched junction bases numbered 8, after V lost 5 bases and J lost 4 bases. CDR3 length: 15 amino acids. Per the germline V gene, CDR1 is SGDLS and CDR2 is YYNGEE. CDR3 bases: TGTGCCAGCAGGAGGGGCCAGGGGGCTTACAATGAGCAGTTCTTC. Its protein is CASRRGQGAYNEQFF.

This rearrangement joins TRBV6-5 to TRBJ1-1, with D possibly TRBD1 on 6 matching bases. CDR1 and CDR2 from the germline V gene are MNHEY and SVGAGI. Deletions cut 6 bases from V and 1 base from J, with 15 bases between. This CDR3 has 15 amino acids. The CDR3 coding sequence is TGTGCCAGCAGACCCCCAGGGGAGGGGAACACTGAAGCTTTCTTT. Encoded protein: CASRPPGEGNTEAFF.

V gene TRBV6-1 combines with J gene TRBJ1-5; D might be TRBD1 (5 bases). The V end lost 4 bases, the J end lost 4 bases, and 20 bases lay between the germline ends. Germline CDR1 is MNHNS and CDR2 is SASEGT. The CDR3 length is 17 residues. The CDR3 is CASSGSPQRTTNQPQHF. The CDR3, as DNA: TGTGCCAGCAGTGGTTCCCCTCAGAGGACAACAAATCAGCCCCAGCATTTT.

The chain couples TRBV29-1 to TRBJ2-7; 10 positions agree with TRBD1. V trimming: 2 bases; J trimming: 4 bases; junction bases outside the gene matches: 5. From germline, CDR1 is SQVTM and CDR2 ANQGSEA. The CDR3 has 14 amino acids. The CDR3 sequence: CSVEYADRGYEQYF. The CDR3 coding sequence is TGCAGCGTTGAATATGCGGACAGGGGGTACGAGCAGTACTTC.

The rearrangement links TRBV18 to TRBJ2-5; TRBD1 matches at 7 bases. From germline, CDR1 is KGHSH and CDR2 LQKENI. Unmatched junction bases numbered 0, after V lost 4 bases and J lost 1 base. The CDR3 consists of 13 residues. The CDR3 sequence: CASSRQGQETQYF. In nucleotides, the CDR3 is TGTGCCAGCTCACGACAGGGCCAAGAGACCCAGTACTTC.

The chain recombines TRBV2 with TRBJ2-3, with 9 bases that match TRBD2. The trim removed 7 bases at V and 2 bases at J, leaving 28 bases unmatched. The CDR3 consists of 22 residues. Germline V CDR1 and CDR2: SNHLY, FYNNEI. CDR3 amino acids: CASIDGRAAVSGRRAYTDTQYF. CDR3 nucleotide sequence: TGTGCCAGCATCGACGGGCGGGCTGCGGTTAGCGGGAGAAGGGCTTACACAGATACGCAGTATTTT.

This chain uses TRBV27 with TRBJ2-1; 7 nucleotides match TRBD1. The V gene end was trimmed by 5 bases and the J gene end by 6 bases; junction bases not matched to a gene: 4. This CDR3 spans 13 amino acids. Looked up from germline, CDR1 is MNHEY and CDR2 is SMNVEV (reference sequence). The CDR3, as DNA: TGTGCCAGCAGTATGGGACAGAGCAATGAGCAGTTCTTC. Translation: CASSMGQSNEQFF.

The CDR3 DNA is TGTGCCAGCAATAAAGACAGCCGCCATCTCATGAACACTGAAGCTTTCTTT. It specifies CASNKDSRHLMNTEAFF. V gene TRBV28 combines with J gene TRBJ1-1; possible D gene TRBD1, 5 bases. V gave up 7 bases and J gave up 0 bases, with 21 bases separating them. This CDR3 comprises 17 residues. Germline V gene data show CDR1 as MDHEN and CDR2 as SYDVKM.

The rearrangement links TRBV6-5 to TRBJ2-1; 12 bases line up with TRBD2. This CDR3 is built from 15 residues. J lost 9 bases, V lost 6 bases, and 9 bases had no gene match. Germline V gene lookup returns CDR1 MNHEY and CDR2 SVGAGI. Here the CDR3 DNA reads TGTGCCAGCAGCCCTAGCGGGAGGGCCTACGGTGAGCAGTTCTTC. Protein product: CASSPSGRAYGEQFF.

V usage is TRBV19 and J usage is TRBJ1-4; 7 bases are a match to TRBD1. Germline lookup yields CDR1 LNHDA and CDR2 SQIVND (reference sequence). V shed 3 bases and J 6 bases; nucleotides not matched to a gene: 7. The CDR3 runs 15 residues. CDR3 DNA: TGTGCCAGTAGTATGAAGGACAGGATGGATGAAAAACTGTTTTTT. Translated, it gives CASSMKDRMDEKLFF.